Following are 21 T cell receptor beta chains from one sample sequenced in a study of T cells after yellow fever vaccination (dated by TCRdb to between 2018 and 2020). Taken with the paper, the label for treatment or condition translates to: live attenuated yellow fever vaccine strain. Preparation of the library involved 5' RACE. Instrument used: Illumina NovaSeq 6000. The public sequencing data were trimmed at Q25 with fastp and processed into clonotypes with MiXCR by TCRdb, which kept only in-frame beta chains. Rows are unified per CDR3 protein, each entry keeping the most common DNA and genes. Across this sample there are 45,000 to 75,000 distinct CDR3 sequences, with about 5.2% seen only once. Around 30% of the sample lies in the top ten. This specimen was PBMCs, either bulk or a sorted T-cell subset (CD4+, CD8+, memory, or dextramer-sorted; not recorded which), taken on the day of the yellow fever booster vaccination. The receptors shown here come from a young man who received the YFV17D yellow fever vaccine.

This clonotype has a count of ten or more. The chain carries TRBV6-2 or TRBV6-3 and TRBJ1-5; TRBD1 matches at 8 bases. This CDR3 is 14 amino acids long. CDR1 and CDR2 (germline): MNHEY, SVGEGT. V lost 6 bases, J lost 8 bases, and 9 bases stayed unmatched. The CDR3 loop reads CASRLRQGRKPQHF. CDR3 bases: TGTGCCAGCAGACTTCGACAGGGGAGGAAGCCCCAGCATTTT.

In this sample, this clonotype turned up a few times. CDR3 bases: TGTGCCAGCAGCCCCCCCGGGACAGGAGAATACGAGCAGTACGTC. This gives the protein CASSPPGTGEYEQYV. The chain joins TRBV5-6 to TRBJ2-7, with TRBD1 identical over 8 bases. Germline V gene sequence: CDR1 SGHDT, CDR2 YYEEEE. This CDR3 is 15 amino acids long. After removal of 4 bases from V and 4 bases from J, the junction contained 10 bases not matched to a gene.

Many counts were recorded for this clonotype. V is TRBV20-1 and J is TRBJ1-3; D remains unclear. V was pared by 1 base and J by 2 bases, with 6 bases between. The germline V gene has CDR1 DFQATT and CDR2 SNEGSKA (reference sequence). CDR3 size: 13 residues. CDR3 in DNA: TGCAGTGCTAGAGGGTACCCTGGAAACACCATATATTTT. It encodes CSARGYPGNTIYF.

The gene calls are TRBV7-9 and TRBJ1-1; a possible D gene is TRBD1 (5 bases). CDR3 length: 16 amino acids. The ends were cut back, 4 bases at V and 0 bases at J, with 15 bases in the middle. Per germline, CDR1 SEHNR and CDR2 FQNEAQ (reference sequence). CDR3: CASSWGTVGMNTEAFF. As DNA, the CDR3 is TGTGCCAGCAGCTGGGGGACCGTCGGCATGAACACTGAAGCTTTCTTT.

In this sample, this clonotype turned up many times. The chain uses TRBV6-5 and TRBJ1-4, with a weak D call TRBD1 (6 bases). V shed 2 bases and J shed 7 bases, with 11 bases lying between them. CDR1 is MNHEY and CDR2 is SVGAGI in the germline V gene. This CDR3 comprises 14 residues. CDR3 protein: CASSYAGVGEKLFF. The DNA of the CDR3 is TGTGCCAGCAGTTACGCAGGGGTGGGTGAAAAACTGTTTTTT.

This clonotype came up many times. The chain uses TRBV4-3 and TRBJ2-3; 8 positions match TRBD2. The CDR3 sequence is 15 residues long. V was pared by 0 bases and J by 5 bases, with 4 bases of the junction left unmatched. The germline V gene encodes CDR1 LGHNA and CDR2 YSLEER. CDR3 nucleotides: TGCGCCAGCAGCCAAGATGCGGGACTAGGAGATACGCAGTATTTT. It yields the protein CASSQDAGLGDTQYF.

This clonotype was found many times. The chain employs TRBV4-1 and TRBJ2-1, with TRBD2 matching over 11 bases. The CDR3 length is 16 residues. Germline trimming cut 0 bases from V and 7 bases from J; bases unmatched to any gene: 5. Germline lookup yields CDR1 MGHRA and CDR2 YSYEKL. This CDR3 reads CASSQDRASGGNEQFF. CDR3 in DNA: TGCGCCAGCAGCCAAGATCGGGCTAGCGGGGGGAATGAGCAGTTCTTC.

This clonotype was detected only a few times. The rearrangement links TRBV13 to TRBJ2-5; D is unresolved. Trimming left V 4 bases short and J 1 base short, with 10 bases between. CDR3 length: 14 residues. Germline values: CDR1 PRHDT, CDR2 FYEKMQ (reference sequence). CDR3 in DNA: TGTGCCAGCAGCTCATCTTTGGGCCAAGAGACCCAGTACTTC. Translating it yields CASSSSLGQETQYF. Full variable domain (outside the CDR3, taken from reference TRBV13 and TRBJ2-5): AAGVIQSPRHLIKEKRETATLKCYPIPRHDTVYWYQQGPGQDPQFLISFYEKMQSDKGSIPDRFSAQQFSDYHSELNMSSLELGDSALYFCASSSSLGQETQYFGPGTRLLVL.

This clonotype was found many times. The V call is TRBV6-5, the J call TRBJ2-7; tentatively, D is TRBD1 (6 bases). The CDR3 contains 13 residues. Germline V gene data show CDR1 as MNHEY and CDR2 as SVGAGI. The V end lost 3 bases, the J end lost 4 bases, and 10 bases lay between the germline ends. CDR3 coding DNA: TGTGCCAGCAGTTATGCGGACAGTTACGAGCAGTACTTC. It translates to CASSYADSYEQYF.

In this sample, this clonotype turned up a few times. The CDR3 spells CASRDRGPTDTQYF. DNA for the CDR3: TGTGCCAGCAGAGACAGGGGGCCTACAGATACGCAGTATTTT. The J gene is TRBJ2-3, the V gene TRBV28; 10 bases fit TRBD1. V dropped 6 bases and J dropped 3; count of bases not matched to a gene: 3. CDR1 is MDHEN and CDR2 is SYDVKM in the germline V gene. This CDR3 contains 14 residues. The whole variable domain, remainder taken from reference TRBV28 and TRBJ2-3, is DVKVTQSSRYLVKRTGEKVFLECVQDMDHENMFWYRQDPGLGLRLIYFSYDVKMKEKGDIPEGYSVSREKKERFSLILESASTNQTSMYLCASRDRGPTDTQYFGPGTRLTVL.

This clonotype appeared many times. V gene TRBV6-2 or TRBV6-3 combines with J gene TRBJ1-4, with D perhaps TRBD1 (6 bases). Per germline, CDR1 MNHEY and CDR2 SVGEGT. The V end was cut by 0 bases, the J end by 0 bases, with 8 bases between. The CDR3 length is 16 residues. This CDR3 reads CASSYSRTATNEKLFF. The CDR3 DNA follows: TGTGCCAGCAGTTACTCGCGGACAGCAACTAATGAAAAACTGTTTTTT.

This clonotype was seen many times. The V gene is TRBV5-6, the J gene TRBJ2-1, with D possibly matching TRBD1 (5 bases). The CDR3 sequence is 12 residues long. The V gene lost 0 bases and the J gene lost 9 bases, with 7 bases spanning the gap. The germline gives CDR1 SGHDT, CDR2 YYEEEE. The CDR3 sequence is CASSLADSEQFF. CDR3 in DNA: TGTGCCAGCAGCTTGGCCGACAGTGAGCAGTTCTTC.

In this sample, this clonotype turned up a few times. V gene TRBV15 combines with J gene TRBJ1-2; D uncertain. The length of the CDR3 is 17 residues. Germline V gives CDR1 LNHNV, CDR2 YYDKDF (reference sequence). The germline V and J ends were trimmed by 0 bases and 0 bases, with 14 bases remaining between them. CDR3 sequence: CATSRDVGSVTNYGYTF. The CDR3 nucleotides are TGTGCCACCAGCAGAGATGTGGGGTCCGTTACTAACTATGGCTACACCTTC.

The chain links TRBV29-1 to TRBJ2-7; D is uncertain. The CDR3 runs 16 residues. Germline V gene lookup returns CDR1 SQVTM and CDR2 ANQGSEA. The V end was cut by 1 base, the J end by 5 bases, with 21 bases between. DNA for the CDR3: TGCAGCGTTGAAGGCCTGCTGGAACAGAGTGGAGACGAGCAGTACTTC. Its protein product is CSVEGLLEQSGDEQYF.

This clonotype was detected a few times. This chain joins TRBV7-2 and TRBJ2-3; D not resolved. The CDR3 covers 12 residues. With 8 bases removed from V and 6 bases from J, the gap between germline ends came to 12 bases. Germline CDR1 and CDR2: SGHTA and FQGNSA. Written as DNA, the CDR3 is TGTGCCAGCCGGAGTTTGGCGGATACGCAGTATTTT. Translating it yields CASRSLADTQYF.

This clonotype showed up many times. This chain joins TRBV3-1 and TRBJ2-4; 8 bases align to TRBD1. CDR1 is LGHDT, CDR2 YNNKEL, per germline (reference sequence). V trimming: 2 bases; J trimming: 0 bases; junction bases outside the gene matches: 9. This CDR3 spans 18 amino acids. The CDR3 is CASSQTGTGLLAKNIQYF. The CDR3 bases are TGTGCCAGCAGCCAAACGGGGACAGGACTCCTAGCCAAAAACATTCAGTACTTC. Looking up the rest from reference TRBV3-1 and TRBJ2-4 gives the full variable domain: DTAVSQTPKYLVTQMGNDKSIKCEQNLGHDTMYWYKQDSKKFLKIMFSYNNKELIINETVPNRFSPKSPDKAHLNLHINSLELGDSAVYFCASSQTGTGLLAKNIQYFGAGTRLSVL.

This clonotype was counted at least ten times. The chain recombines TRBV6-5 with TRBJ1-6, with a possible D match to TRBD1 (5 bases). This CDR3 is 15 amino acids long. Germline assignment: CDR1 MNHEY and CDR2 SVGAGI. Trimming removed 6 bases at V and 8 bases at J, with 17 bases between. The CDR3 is CASRDQQGIHSPLHF. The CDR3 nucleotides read TGTGCCAGCAGAGACCAGCAGGGAATACATTCACCCCTCCACTTT.

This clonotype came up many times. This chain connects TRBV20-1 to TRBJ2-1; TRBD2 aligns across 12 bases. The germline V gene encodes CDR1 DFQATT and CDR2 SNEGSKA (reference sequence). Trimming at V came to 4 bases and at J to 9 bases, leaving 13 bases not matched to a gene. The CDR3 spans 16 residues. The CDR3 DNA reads TGCAGTGCTACCACCACCCCTAGCGGGGGGGCCGGTGAGCAGTTCTTC. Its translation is CSATTTPSGGAGEQFF.

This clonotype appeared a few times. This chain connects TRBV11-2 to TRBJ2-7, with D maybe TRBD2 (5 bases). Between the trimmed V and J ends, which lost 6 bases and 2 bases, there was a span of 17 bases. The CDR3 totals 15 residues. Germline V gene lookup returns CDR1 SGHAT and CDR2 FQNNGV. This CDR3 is CASRDKGGLTYEQYF. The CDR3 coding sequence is TGTGCCAGCAGGGATAAAGGAGGTCTCACCTACGAGCAGTACTTC. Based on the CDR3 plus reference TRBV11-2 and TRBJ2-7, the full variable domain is EAGVAQSPRYKIIEKRQSVAFWCNPISGHATLYWYQQILGQGPKLLIQFQNNGVVDDSQLPKDRFSAERLKGVDSTLKIQPAKLEDSAVYLCASRDKGGLTYEQYFGPGTRLTVT.

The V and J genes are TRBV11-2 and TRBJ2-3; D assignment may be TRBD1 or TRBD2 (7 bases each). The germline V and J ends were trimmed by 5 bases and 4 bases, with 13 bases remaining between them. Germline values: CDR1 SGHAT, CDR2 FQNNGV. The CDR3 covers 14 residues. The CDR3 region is CASSEGGGADTQYF. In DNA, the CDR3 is TGTGCCAGCAGCGAGGGAGGGGGCGCAGATACGCAGTATTTT.

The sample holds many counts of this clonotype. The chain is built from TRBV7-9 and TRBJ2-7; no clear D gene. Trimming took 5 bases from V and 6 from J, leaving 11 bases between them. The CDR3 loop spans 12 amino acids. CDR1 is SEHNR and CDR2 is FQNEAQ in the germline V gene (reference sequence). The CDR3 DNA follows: TGTGCCAGCAGCCCCCGGTTAGTCGAGCAGTACGTC. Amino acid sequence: CASSPRLVEQYV.